These 4 T cell receptor beta chains originate from one sample sequenced in a study of blood T cells in healthy people across ages. The authors ran a second PCR of about 7 to 11 cycles using a sample-barcoded 5' primer and a J-beta primer mix. One entry per CDR3 protein, called by TCRdb with MiXCR from the 5' RACE reads. The table has fewer than 2 million distinct CDR3 sequences, 35% to 50% seen once. The sample taken for sequencing was blood. Every receptor here comes from a human donor in good health.

This clonotype has a handful of counts. The rearrangement links TRBV20-1 to TRBJ2-5; D unresolved. V lost 4 bases, J lost 3 bases, and 6 bases lay in between. The CDR3 consists of 11 residues. Per the germline V gene, CDR1 is DFQATT and CDR2 is SNEGSKA (reference sequence). In DNA, the CDR3 is TGCAGTGCTACTTCGAAAGAGACCCAGTACTTC. Its translation: CSATSKETQYF.

V is TRBV7-2 and J is TRBJ2-4, with 8 bases lining up with TRBD2. This CDR3 has 17 amino acids. V lost 3 bases to trimming and J lost 6 bases; unmatched junction nucleotides: 13. Germline lookup yields CDR1 SGHTA and CDR2 FQGNSA. The CDR3 DNA sequence: TGTGCCAGCAGCTTTGGCGTACCGGGGGGGCATGGAAACATTCAGTACTTC. Protein sequence: CASSFGVPGGHGNIQYF.

This chain uses TRBV2 with TRBJ2-1; 7 nucleotides align to TRBD2. CDR1 SNHLY and CDR2 FYNNEI come from the germline V gene. This CDR3 comprises 15 residues. J was trimmed by 4 bases and V by 2 bases; bases with no gene match: 5. The CDR3 region is CASSELLAAYNEQFF. CDR3 coding DNA: TGTGCCAGCAGTGAATTGCTAGCGGCTTACAATGAGCAGTTCTTC.

The V gene is TRBV6-6, the J gene TRBJ2-3, with 7 nucleotides matching TRBD1. The trim removed 6 bases at V and 1 base at J, leaving 13 bases unmatched. The CDR3 is made up of 17 amino acids. Germline loops: CDR1 MNHNY, CDR2 SVGAGI (reference sequence). The CDR3, as DNA: TGTGCCAGCAGCTCCGGGACAGACCTTTGGGGCACAGATACGCAGTATTTT. Its translation is CASSSGTDLWGTDTQYF.